The present T cell receptor (beta chain) was sequenced within a study of blood T cell repertoires in COVID-19. About the study: The United States, Italy and Spain were the sources of the acute and convalescent COVID-19 samples. Nucleic acid was either cDNA or gDNA, and it came from T cells, B-cell-depleted T cells, or PBMCs.

V was clipped by 4 bases and J by 2 bases; unmatched bases: 4. The CDR3 spans 15 residues. The germline CDR1 and CDR2 sequences are MGHDK and SYGVNS. Authors' data handling: Scientists estimated how many nucleated cells there were by amplifying reference gene primers. The data were produced by immunoSEQ multiplex PCR, yet TCRdb's version contains in-frame clones alone and is incomplete. V and J calls and clone size are given by that table; D and trimming were obtained from the DNA. The table has 70,000 or so clones, around 86% seen once. The sample consisted of peripheral blood. The chain carries TRBV25-1 and TRBJ1-3; 8 bases are a match to TRBD1. The clonotype was recovered from a woman in her late teens or twenties with acute or convalescent COVID-19. This CDR3 reads CASSGQGAAGNTIYF. The CDR3 DNA reads TGTGCCAGCAGTGGCCAGGGGGCCGCTGGAAACACCATATATTTT.